This T cell receptor beta chain was identified in a study of human T cells and chemical hapten exposure. Study results and limitations: Expanded TCRs formed significantly more large CDR3 similarity clusters than controls.

The library gave individual cDNA molecules unique molecular identifiers. TCRdb passed the RACE reads through MiXCR, listing each CDR3 protein once. The data show approximately 84,000 distinct CDR3 sequences, 11% seen once. This clonotype turned up a few times. The antigen is not known. Specified time point: patch test 2, 6 weeks after DPC sensitization. The treatment denotes: therapeutic diphenylcyclopropenone sensitization with weekly scalp DPC. The CDR3 has 13 residues. V was cut by 6 bases and J by 4 bases, with 13 bases left in between. From germline, CDR1 is SGHRS and CDR2 YFSETQ. The sample in question was whole blood, obtained in connection with sensitization to the hapten diphenylcyclopropenone (DPC). The sequence was collected from a man younger than 35 with alopecia areata. Some clones in this sample may be carry-over from other donors' samples. V usage is TRBV5-1 and J usage is TRBJ1-2; TRBD1 is a possible D gene (6 bases). The CDR3 DNA reads TGCGCCAGCACGAGCACAGGGAGCTATGGCTACACCTTC. This codes for CASTSTGSYGYTF.